The clone carrying this T cell receptor beta chain was observed a handful of times. This entry is derived from a study of control samples from healthy donors and cancer patients. CDR3 length: 16 residues. The V and J ends lost 0 bases and 2 bases, in that order; junction bases with no gene match: 4. CDR1 and CDR2 (germline): LGHNT, FRNRAP. Clones were sequenced by immunoSEQ multiplex PCR, and TCRdb holds only the in-frame ones, with some missing. This sample has tens of thousands of clones, with approximately 78% found just once. The sequence was collected from a woman aged 60-75 years in good health. Sequencing used blood. The rearrangement links TRBV12-5 to TRBJ2-5; 9 bases align to TRBD1. CDR3 loop: CASGLVRGQGQETQYF. For the CDR3, the DNA is TGTGCTAGTGGTTTGGTCCGGGGACAGGGTCAAGAGACCCAGTACTTC.